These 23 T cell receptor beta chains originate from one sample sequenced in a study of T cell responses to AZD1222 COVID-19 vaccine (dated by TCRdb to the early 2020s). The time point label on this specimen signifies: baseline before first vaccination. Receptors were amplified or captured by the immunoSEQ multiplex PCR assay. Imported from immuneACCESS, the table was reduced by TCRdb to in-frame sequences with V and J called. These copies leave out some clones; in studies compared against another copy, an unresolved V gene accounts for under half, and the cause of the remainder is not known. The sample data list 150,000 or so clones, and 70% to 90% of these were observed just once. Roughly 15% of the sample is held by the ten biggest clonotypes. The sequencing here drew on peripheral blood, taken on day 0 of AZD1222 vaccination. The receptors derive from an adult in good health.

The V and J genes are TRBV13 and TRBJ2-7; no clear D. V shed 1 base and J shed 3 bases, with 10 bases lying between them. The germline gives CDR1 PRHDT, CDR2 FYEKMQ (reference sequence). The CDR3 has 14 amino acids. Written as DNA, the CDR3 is TGTGCCAGCAGCTTAGCCGTAGGATACTACGAGCAGTACTTC. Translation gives CASSLAVGYYEQYF.

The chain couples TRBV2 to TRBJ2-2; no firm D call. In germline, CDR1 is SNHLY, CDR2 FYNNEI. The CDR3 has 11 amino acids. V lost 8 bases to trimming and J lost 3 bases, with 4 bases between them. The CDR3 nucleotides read TGTGCCAGCGGGTACACCGGGGAGCTGTTTTTT. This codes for CASGYTGELFF.

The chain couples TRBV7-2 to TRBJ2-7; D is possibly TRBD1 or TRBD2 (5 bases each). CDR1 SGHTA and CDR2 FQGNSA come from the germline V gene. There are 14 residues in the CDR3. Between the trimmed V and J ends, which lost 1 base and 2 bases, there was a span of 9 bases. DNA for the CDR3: TGTGCCAGCAGCTTAGAGAGGGGAGCCTACGAGCAGTACTTC. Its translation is CASSLERGAYEQYF.

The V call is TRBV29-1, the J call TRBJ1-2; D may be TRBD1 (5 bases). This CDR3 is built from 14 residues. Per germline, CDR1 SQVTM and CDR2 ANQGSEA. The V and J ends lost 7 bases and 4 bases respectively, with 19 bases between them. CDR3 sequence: CSGIPLGELYGYTF. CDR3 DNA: TGCAGCGGGATTCCTTTGGGGGAACTCTATGGCTACACCTTC.

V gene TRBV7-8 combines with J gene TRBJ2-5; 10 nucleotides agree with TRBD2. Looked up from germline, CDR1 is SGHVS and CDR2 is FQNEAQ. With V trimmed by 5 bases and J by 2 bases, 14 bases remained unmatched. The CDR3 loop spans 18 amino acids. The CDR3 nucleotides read TGTGCCAGCAGCCCACAGCCTACTAGCGGGGCTTATCAAGAGACCCAGTACTTC. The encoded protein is CASSPQPTSGAYQETQYF.

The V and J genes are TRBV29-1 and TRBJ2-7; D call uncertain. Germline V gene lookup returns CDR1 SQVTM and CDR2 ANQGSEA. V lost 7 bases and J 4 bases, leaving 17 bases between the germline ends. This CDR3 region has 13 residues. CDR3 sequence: CSAITGSPYEQYF. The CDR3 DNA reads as TGCAGCGCAATAACCGGGTCCCCTTACGAGCAGTACTTC.

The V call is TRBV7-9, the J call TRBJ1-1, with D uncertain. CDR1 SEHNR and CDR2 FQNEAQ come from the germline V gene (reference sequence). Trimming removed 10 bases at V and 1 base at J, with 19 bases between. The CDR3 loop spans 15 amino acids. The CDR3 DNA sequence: TGTGCCACCCTAGGAGCTACAAAGAGGAACACTGAAGCTTTCTTT. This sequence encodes CATLGATKRNTEAFF.

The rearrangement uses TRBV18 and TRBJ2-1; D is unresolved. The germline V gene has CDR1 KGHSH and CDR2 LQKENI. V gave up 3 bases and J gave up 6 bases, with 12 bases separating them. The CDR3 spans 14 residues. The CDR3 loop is CASSPIDLSNEQFF. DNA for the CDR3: TGTGCCAGCTCACCTATAGACCTGTCCAATGAGCAGTTCTTC.

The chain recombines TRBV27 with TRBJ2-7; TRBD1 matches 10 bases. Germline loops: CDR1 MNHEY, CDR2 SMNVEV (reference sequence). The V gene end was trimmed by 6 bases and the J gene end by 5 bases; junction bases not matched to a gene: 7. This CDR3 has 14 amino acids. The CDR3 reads CASRYRDRGHEQYF. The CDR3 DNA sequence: TGTGCCAGCAGGTACCGGGACAGGGGCCACGAGCAGTACTTC.

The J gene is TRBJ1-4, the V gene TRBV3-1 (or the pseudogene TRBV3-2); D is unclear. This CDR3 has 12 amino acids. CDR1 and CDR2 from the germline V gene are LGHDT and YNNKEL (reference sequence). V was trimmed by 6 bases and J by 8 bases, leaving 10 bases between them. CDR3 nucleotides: TGTGCCAGCAGGCGAGTGGGGGAAAAACTGTTTTTT. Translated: CASRRVGEKLFF.

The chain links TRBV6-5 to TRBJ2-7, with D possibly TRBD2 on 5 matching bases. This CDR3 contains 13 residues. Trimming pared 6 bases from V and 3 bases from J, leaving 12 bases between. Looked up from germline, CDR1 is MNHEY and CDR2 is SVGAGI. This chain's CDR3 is CASRERAYYEQYF. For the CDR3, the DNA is TGTGCCAGCAGGGAGAGGGCCTACTACGAGCAGTACTTC.

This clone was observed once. Written as DNA, the CDR3 is TGTGCCAGCAGCTTTGGAATGAACACTGAAGCTTTCTTT. As protein: CASSFGMNTEAFF. The chain couples TRBV7-3 to TRBJ1-1; D is unclear. The CDR3 totals 13 residues. The germline gives CDR1 SGHTA, CDR2 FQGTGA. Trimming stripped 3 bases from V and 0 bases from J, with 5 bases between.

Here the CDR3 DNA reads TGTGCCAGCAGACATGAGGGGACGGGAACAAAGCAGTACTTC. It codes for CASRHEGTGTKQYF. The chain combines TRBV7-8 with TRBJ2-7; D tentatively fits TRBD1 or TRBD2 (5 bases each). Germline V lookup: CDR1 SGHVS, CDR2 FQNEAQ. Trimming removed 6 bases from V and 8 bases from J, with 20 bases in between. This CDR3 has 14 amino acids.

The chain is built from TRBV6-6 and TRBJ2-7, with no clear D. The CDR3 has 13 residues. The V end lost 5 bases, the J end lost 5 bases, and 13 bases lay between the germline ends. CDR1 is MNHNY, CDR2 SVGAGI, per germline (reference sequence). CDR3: CASSQDLIDEQYF. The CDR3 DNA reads TGTGCCAGCAGTCAAGACTTAATCGACGAGCAGTACTTC.

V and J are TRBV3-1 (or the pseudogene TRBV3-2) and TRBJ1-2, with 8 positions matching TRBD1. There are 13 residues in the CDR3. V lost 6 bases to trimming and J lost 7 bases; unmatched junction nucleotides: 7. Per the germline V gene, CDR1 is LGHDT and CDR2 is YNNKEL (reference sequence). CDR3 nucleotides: TGTGCCAGCAGAGCCCAGGGGGCGGGTGGCTACACCTTC. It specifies CASRAQGAGGYTF.

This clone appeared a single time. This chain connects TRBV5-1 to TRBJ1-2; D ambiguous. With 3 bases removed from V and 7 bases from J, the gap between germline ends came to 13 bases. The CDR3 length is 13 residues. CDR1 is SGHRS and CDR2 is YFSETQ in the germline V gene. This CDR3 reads CASSSPPKGGYTF. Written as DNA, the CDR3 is TGCGCCAGCAGCTCCCCTCCGAAAGGTGGCTACACCTTC.

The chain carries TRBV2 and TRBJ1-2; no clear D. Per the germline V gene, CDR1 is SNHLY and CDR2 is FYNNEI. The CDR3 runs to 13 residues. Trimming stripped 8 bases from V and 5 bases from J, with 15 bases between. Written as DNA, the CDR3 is TGTGCCAGCGTGACCCGGACGCTATATGGCTACACCTTC. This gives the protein CASVTRTLYGYTF.

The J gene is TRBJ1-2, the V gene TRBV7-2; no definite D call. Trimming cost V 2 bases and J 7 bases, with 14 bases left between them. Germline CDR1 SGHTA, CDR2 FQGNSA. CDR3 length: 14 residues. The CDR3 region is CASSLKGGLPGYTF. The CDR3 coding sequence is TGTGCCAGCAGCTTAAAGGGCGGCCTACCTGGCTACACCTTC.

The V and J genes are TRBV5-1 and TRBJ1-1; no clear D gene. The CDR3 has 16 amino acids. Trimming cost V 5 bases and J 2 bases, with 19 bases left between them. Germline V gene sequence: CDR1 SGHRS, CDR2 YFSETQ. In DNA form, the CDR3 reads TGCGCCAGCAGAGGCCGAGACGGACGGGCTAACACTGAAGCTTTCTTT. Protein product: CASRGRDGRANTEAFF.

CDR3 bases: TGTGCCAGCAGCTTAAGGGGGGGTAGTAGCCACACTGAAGCTTTCTTT. Its translation: CASSLRGGSSHTEAFF. The V call is TRBV7-3, the J call TRBJ1-1; tentative D call: TRBD1 (5 bases). Looked up from germline, CDR1 is SGHTA and CDR2 is FQGTGA. The CDR3 totals 16 residues. V was pared by 1 base and J by 3 bases, with 15 bases between.

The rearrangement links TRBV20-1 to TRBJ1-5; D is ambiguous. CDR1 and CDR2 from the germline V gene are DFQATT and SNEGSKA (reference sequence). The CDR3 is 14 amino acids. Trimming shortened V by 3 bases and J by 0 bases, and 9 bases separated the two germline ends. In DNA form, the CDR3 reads TGCAGTGCTAGTCTAGGTAATAGCAATCAGCCCCAGCATTTT. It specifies CSASLGNSNQPQHF.

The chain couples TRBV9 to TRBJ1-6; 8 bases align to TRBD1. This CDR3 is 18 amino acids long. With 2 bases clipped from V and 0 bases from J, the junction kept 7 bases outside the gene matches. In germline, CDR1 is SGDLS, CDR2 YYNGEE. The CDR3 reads CASSVFEQGGSYNSPLHF. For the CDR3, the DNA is TGTGCCAGCAGCGTCTTCGAACAGGGGGGCTCCTATAATTCACCCCTCCACTTT.

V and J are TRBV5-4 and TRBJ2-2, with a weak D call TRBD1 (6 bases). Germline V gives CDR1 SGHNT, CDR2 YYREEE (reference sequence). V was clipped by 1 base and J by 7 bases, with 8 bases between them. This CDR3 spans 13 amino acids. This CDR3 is CASSLRGSGELFF. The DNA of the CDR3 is TGTGCCAGCAGCTTGAGGGGGAGCGGGGAGCTGTTTTTT.